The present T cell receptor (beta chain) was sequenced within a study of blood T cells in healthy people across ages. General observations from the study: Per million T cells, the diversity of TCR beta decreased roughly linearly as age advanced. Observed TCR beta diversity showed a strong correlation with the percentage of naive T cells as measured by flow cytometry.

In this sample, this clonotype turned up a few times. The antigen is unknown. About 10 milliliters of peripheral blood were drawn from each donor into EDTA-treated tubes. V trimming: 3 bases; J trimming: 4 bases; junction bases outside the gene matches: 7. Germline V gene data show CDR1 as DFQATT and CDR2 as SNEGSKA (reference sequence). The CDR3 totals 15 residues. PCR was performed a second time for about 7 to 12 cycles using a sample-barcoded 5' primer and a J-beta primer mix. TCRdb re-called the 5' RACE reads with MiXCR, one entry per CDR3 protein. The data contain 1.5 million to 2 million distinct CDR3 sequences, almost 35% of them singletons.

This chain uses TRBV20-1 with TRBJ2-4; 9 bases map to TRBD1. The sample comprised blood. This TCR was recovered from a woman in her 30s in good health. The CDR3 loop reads CSARATGTGKNIQYF. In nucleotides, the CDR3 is TGCAGTGCTAGGGCGACCGGGACAGGGAAAAACATTCAGTACTTC.